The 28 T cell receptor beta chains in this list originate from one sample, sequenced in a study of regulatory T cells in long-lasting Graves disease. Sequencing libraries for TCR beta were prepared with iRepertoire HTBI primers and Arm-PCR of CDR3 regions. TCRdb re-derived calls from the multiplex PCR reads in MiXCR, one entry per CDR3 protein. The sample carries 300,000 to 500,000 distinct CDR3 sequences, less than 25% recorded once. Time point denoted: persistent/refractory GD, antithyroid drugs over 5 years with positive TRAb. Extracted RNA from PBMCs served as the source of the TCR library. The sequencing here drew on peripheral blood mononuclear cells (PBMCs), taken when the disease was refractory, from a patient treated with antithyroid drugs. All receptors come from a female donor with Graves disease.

The CDR3 here is CANRTGQPEAFF. In DNA, the CDR3 is TGTGCCAATCGGACAGGGCAACCCGAAGCTTTCTTT. The chain uses TRBV28 and TRBJ1-1; 8 bases map to TRBD1. The V segment lost 10 bases and the J segment 8 bases; nucleotides outside the gene matches: 9. CDR1 and CDR2 (germline): MDHEN, SYDVKM. CDR3 length: 12 residues. Filled out from reference TRBV28 and TRBJ1-1, the complete variable domain reads DVKVTQSSRYLVKRTGEKVFLECVQDMDHENMFWYRQDPGLGLRLIYFSYDVKMKEKGDIPEGYSVSREKKERFSLILESASTNQTSMYLCANRTGQPEAFFGQGTRLTVV.

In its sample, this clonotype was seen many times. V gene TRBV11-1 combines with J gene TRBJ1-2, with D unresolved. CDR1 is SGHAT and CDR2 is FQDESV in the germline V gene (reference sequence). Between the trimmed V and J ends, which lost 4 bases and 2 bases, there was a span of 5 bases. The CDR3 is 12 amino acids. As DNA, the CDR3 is TGTGCCAGCAGCTCCGAAAACTATGGCTACACCTTC. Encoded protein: CASSSENYGYTF.

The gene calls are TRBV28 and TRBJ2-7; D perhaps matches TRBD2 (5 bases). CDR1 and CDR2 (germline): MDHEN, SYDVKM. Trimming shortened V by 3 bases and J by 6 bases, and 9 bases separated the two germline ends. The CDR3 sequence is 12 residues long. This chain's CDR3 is CASSFYRGEQYF. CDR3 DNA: TGTGCCAGCAGTTTCTACCGGGGCGAGCAGTACTTC. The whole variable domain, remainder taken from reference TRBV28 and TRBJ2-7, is DVKVTQSSRYLVKRTGEKVFLECVQDMDHENMFWYRQDPGLGLRLIYFSYDVKMKEKGDIPEGYSVSREKKERFSLILESASTNQTSMYLCASSFYRGEQYFGPGTRLTVT.

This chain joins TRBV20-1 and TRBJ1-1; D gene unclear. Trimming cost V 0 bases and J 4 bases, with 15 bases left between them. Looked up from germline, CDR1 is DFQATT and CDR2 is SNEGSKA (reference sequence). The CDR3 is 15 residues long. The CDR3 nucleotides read TGCAGTGCTAGAGATGCACGGGCCCATCGCACTGAAGCTTTCTTT. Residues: CSARDARAHRTEAFF.

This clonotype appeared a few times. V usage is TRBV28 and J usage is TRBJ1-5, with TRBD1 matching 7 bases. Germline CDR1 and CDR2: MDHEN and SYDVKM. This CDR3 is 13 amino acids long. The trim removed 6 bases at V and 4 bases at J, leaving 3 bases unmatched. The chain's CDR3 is CASRKTGNQPQHF. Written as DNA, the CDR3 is TGTGCCAGCAGAAAGACAGGGAATCAGCCCCAGCATTTT.

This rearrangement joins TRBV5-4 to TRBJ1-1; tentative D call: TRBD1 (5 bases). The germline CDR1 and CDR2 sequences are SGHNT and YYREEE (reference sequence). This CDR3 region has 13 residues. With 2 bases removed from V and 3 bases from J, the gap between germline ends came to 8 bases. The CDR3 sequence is CASSFSGYTEAFF. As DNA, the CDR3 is TGTGCCAGCAGCTTTTCAGGGTACACTGAAGCTTTCTTT.

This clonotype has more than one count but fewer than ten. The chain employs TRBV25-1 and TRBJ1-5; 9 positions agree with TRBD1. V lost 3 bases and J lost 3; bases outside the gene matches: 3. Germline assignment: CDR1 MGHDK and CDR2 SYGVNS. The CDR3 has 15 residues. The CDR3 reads CASSDGTGYNQPQHF. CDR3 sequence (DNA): TGTGCCAGCAGTGACGGGACAGGGTACAATCAGCCCCAGCATTTT.

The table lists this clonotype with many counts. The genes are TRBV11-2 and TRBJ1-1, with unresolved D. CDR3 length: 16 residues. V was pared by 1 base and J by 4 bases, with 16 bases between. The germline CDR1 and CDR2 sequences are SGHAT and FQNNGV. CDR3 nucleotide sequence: TGTGCCAGCAGCTTAGCCCCCGGTCTCACTGGCACTGAAGCTTTCTTT. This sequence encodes CASSLAPGLTGTEAFF.

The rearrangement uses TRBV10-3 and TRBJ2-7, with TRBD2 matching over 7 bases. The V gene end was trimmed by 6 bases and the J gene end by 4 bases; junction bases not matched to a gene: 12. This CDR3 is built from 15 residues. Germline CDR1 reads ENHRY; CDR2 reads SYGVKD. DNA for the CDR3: TGTGCCATCAGCTCCGCATCCGGGGGGTTATACGAGCAGTACTTC. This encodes CAISSASGGLYEQYF.

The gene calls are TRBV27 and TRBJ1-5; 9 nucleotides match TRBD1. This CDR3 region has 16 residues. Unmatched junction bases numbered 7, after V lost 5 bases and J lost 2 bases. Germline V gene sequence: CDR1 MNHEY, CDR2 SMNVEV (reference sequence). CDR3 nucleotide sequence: TGTGCCAGCAGTCAACAGGGGGCAACTGGCAATCAGCCCCAGCATTTT. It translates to CASSQQGATGNQPQHF.

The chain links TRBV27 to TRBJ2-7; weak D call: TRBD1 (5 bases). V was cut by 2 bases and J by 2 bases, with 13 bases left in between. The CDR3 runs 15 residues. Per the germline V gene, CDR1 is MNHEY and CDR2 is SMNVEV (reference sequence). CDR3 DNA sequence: TGTGCCAGCAGTTTAGTGAAGGGGCTACCCTACGAGCAGTACTTC. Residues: CASSLVKGLPYEQYF.

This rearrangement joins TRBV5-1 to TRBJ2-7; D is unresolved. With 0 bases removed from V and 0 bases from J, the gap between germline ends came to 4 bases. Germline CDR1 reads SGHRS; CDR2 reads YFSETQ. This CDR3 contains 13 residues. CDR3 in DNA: TGCGCCAGCAGCTTGGAAAGCTCCTACGAGCAGTACTTC. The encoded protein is CASSLESSYEQYF.

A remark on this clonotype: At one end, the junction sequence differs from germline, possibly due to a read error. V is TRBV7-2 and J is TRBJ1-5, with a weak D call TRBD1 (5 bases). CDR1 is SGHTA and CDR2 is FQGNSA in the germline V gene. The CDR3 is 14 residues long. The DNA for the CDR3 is TGTGCCAGCAGCTCTGGGGACGGAAATCGGCCCCAGCATTTT. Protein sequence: CASSSGDGNRPQHF.

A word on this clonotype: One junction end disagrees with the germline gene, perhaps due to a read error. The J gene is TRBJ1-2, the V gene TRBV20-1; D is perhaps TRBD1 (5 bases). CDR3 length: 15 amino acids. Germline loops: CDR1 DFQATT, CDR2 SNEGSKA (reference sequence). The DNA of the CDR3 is TGCAGTGCTAGAAGGTCGGCGGCAGGGCCACATGGCTACGCCTTC. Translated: CSARRSAAGPHGYAF.

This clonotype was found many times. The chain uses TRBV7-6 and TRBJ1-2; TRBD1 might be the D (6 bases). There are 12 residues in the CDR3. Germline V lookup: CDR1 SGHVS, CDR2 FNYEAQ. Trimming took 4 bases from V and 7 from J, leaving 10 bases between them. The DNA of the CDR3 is TGTGCCAGCAGCTCAGGGGCGAGTGGCTACACCTTC. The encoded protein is CASSSGASGYTF.

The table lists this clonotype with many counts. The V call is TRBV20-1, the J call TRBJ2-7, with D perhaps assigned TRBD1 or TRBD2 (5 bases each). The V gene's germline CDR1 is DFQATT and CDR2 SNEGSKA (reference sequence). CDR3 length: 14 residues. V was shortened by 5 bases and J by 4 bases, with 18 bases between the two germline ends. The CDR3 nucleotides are TGCAGTGCTTACCCCCGGGGACGTATGTACGAGCAGTACTTC. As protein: CSAYPRGRMYEQYF.

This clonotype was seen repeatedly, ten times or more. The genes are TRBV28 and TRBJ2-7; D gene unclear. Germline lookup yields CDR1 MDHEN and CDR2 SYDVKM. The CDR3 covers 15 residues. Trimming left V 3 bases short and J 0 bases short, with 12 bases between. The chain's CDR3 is CASSLGSSFSYEQYF. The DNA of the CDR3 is TGTGCCAGCAGTTTGGGCAGTTCCTTCTCCTACGAGCAGTACTTC. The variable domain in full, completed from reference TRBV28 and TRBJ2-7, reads DVKVTQSSRYLVKRTGEKVFLECVQDMDHENMFWYRQDPGLGLRLIYFSYDVKMKEKGDIPEGYSVSREKKERFSLILESASTNQTSMYLCASSLGSSFSYEQYFGPGTRLTVT.

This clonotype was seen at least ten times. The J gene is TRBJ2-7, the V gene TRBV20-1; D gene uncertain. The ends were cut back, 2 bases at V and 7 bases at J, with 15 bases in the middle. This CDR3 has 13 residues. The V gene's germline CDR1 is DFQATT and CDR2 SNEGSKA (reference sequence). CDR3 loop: CSARPPGRGEQYF. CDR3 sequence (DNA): TGCAGTGCTAGACCCCCGGGTCGTGGGGAGCAGTACTTC.

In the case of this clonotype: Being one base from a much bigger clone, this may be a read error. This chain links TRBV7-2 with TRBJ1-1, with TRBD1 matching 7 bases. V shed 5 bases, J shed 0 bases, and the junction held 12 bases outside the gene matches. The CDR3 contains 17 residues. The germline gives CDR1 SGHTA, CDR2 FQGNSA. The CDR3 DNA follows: TGTGCCAGCAGCCTCCAGACAGGGATGCGATTGAACACTGAAGCTTTCTTT. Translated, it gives CASSLQTGMRLNTEAFF.

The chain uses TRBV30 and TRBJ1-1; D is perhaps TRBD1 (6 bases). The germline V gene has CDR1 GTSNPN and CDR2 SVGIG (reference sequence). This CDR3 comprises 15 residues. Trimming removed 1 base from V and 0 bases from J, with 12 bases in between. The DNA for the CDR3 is TGTGCCTGGAGTGCCCTAGGACAGCTGAACACTGAAGCTTTCTTT. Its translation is CAWSALGQLNTEAFF. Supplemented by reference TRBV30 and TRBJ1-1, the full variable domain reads SQTIHQWPATLVQPVGSPLSLECTVEGTSNPNLYWYRQAAGRGLQLLFYSVGIGQISSEVPQNLSASRPQDRQFILSSKKLLLSDSGFYLCAWSALGQLNTEAFFGQGTRLTVV.

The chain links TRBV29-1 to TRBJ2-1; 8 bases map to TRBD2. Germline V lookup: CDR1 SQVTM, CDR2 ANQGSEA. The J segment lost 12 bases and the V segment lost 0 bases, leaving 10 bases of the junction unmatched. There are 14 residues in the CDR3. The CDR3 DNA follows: TGCAGCGTTGAAGATTCCACGGGGGGGAGGGGGCAGTTCTTC. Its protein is CSVEDSTGGRGQFF.

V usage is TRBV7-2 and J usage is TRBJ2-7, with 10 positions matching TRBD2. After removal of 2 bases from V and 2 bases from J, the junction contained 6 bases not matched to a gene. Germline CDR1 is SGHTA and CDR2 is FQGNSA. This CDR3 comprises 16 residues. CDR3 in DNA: TGTGCCAGCAGCTTATTGGGACTAGCGTCAACCTACGAGCAGTACTTC. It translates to CASSLLGLASTYEQYF.

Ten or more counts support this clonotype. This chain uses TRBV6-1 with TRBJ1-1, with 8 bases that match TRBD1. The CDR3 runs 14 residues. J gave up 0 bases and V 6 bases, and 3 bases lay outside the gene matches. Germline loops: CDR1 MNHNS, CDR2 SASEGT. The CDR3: CASRNRGMNTEAFF. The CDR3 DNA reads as TGTGCCAGCAGGAACAGGGGGATGAACACTGAAGCTTTCTTT.

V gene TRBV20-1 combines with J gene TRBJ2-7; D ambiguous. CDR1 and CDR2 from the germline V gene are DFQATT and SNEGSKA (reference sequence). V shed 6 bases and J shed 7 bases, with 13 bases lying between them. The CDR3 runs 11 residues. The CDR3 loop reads CSARVLKEQYF. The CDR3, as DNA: TGCAGTGCCCGGGTCCTCAAGGAGCAGTACTTC.

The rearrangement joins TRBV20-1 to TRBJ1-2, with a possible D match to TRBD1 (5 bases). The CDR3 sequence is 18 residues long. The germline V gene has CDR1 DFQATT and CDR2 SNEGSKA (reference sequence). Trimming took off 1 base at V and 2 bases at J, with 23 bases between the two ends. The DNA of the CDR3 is TGCAGTGCTAGAGGGACTAACCCGGGACCCCTAGTCAACTATGGCTACACCTTC. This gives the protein CSARGTNPGPLVNYGYTF.

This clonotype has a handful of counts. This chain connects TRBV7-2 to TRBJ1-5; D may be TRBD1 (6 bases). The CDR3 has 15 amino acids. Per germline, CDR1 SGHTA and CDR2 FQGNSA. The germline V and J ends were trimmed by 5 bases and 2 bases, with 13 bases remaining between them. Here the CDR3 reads CASSPLQGGNQPQHF. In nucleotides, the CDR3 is TGTGCCAGCAGCCCACTACAGGGAGGCAATCAGCCCCAGCATTTT. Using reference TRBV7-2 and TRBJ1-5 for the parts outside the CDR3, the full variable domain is GAGVSQSPSNKVTEKGKDVELRCDPISGHTALYWYRQSLGQGLEFLIYFQGNSAPDKSGLPSDRFSAERTGGSVSTLTIQRTQQEDSAVYLCASSPLQGGNQPQHFGDGTRLSIL.

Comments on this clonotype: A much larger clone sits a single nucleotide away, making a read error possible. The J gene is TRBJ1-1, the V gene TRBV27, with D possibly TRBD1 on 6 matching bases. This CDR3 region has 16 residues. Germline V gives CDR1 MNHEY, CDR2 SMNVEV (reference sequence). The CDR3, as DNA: TGTGCCAGCAGTCCGGATTGGGGGGGGGGCCGGACTGAAACTTTCTTT. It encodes CASSPDWGGGRTETFF.

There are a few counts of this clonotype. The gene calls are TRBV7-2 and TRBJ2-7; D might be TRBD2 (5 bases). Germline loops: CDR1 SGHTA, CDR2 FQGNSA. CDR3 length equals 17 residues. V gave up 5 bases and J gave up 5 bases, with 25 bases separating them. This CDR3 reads CASSRRTAPGRLDEQYF. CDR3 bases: TGTGCCAGCAGCCGTAGGACCGCCCCGGGAAGGTTGGACGAGCAGTACTTC.